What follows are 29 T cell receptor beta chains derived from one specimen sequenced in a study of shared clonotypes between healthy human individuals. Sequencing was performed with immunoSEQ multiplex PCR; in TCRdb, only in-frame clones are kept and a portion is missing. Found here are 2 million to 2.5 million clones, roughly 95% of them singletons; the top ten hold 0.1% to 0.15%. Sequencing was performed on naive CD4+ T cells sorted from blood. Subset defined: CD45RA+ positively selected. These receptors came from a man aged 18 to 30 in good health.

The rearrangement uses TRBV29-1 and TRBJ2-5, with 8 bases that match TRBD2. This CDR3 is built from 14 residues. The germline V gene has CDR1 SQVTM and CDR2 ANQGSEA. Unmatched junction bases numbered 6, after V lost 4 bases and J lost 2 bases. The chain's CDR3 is CSVATGGNQETQYF. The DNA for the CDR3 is TGCAGCGTTGCTACGGGAGGGAATCAAGAGACCCAGTACTTC.

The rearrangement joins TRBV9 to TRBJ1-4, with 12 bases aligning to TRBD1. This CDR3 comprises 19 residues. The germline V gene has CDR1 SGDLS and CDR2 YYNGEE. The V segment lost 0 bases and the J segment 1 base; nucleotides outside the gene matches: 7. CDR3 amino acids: CASSVATGTGGLTNEKLFF. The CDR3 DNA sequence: TGTGCCAGCAGCGTAGCTACCGGGACAGGGGGCTTAACTAATGAAAAACTGTTTTTT.

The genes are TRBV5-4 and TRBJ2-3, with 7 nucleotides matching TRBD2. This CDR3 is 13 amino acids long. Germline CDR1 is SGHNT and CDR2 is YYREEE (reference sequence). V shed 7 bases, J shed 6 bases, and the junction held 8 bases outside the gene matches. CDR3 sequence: CASAPRGEDTQYF. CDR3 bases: TGTGCCAGCGCCCCCCGGGGGGAGGATACGCAGTATTTT.

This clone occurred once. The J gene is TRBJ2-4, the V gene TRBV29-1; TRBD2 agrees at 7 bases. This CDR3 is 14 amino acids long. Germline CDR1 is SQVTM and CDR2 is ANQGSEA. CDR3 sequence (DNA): TGCAGTGTGGGAGGGGACCTAGCCAAAAACATTCAGTACTTC. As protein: CSVGGDLAKNIQYF.

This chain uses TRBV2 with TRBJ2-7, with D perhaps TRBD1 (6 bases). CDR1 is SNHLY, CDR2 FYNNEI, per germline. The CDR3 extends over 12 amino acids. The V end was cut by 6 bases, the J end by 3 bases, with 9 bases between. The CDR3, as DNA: TGTGCCAGCAGGATGGACAGCTACGAGCAGTACTTC. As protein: CASRMDSYEQYF.

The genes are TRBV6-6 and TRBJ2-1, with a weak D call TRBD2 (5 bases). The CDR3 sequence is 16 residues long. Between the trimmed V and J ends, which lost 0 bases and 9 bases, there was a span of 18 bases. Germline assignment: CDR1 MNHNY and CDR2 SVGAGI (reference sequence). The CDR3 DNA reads TGTGCCAGCAGTTACTCTCCCCTAGCCGATTCACTTGAGCAGTTCTTC. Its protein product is CASSYSPLADSLEQFF.

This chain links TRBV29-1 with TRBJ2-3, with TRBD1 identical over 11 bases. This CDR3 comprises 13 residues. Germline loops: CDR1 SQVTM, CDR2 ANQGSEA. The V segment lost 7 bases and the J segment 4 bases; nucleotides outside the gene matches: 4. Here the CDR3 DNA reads TGCAGCGGCGGACAGGGGGCATCAGATACGCAGTATTTT. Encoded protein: CSGGQGASDTQYF.

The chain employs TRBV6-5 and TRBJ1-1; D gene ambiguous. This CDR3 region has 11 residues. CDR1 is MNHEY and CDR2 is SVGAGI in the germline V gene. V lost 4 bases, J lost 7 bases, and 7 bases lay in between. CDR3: CASSSKREAFF. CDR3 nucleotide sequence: TGTGCCAGCAGTTCCAAACGTGAAGCTTTCTTT.

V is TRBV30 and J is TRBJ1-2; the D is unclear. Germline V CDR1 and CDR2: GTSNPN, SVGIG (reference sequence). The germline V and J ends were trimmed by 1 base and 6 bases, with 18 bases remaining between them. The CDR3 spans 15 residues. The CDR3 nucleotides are TGTGCCTGGAGTGACCCTAGTGAAGGCTCGGATGGCTACACCTTC. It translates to CAWSDPSEGSDGYTF. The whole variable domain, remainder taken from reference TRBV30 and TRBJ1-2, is SQTIHQWPATLVQPVGSPLSLECTVEGTSNPNLYWYRQAAGRGLQLLFYSVGIGQISSEVPQNLSASRPQDRQFILSSKKLLLSDSGFYLCAWSDPSEGSDGYTFGSGTRLTVV.

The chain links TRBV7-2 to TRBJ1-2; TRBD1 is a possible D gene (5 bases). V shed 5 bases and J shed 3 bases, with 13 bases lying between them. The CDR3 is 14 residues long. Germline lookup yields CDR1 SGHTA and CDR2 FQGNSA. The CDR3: CASSRQPGYYGYTF. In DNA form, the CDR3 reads TGTGCCAGCAGCCGACAGCCGGGATACTATGGCTACACCTTC.

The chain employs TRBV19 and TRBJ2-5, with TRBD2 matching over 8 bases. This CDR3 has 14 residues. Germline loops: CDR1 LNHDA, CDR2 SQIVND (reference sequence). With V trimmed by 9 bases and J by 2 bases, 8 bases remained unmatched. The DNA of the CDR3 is TGTGCCAGCACCTCTAGCGGGTCACAAGAGACCCAGTACTTC. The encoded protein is CASTSSGSQETQYF. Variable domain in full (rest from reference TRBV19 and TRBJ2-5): DGGITQSPKYLFRKEGQNVTLSCEQNLNHDAMYWYRQDPGQGLRLIYYSQIVNDFQKGDIAEGYSVSREKKESFPLTVTSAQKNPTAFYLCASTSSGSQETQYFGPGTRLLVL.

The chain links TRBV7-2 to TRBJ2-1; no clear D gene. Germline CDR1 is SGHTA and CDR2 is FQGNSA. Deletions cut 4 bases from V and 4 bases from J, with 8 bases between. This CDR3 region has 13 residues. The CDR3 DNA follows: TGTGCCAGCAGCTCGCTAGGGTACAATGAGCAGTTCTTC. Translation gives CASSSLGYNEQFF.

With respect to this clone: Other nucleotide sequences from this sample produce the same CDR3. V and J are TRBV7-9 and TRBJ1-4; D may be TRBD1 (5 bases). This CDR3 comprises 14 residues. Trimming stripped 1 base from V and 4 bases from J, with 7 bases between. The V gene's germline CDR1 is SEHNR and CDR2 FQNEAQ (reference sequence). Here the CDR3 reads CASSLGQSNEKLFF. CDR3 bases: TGTGCCAGCAGCTTAGGACAGAGTAATGAAAAACTGTTTTTT.

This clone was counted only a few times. The CDR3 protein is CATGTGGYGYTF. CDR3 in DNA: TGTGCCACCGGGACAGGGGGCTATGGCTACACCTTC. This rearrangement joins TRBV5-6 to TRBJ1-2; TRBD1 matches at 11 bases. Trimming removed 9 bases from V and 4 bases from J; junction bases left unmatched: 2. The germline V gene has CDR1 SGHDT and CDR2 YYEEEE. This CDR3 region has 12 residues.

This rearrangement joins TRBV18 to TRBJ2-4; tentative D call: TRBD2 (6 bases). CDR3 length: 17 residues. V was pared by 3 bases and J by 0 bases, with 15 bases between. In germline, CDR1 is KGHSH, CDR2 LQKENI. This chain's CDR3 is CASSPEGPKLAKNIQYF. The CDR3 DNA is TGTGCCAGCTCACCGGAGGGACCGAAGCTAGCCAAAAACATTCAGTACTTC.

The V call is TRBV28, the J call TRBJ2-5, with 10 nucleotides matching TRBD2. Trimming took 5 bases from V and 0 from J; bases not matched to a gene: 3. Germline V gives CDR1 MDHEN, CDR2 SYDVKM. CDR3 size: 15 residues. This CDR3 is CASSVSGRYQETQYF. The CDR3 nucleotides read TGTGCCAGCAGTGTTAGCGGGAGGTACCAAGAGACCCAGTACTTC. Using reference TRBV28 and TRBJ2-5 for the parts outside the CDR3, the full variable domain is DVKVTQSSRYLVKRTGEKVFLECVQDMDHENMFWYRQDPGLGLRLIYFSYDVKMKEKGDIPEGYSVSREKKERFSLILESASTNQTSMYLCASSVSGRYQETQYFGPGTRLLVL.

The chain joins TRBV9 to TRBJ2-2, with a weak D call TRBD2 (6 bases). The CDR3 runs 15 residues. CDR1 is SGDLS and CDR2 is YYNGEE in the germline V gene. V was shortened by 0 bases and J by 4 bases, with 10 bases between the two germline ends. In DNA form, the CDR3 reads TGTGCCAGCAGCGTAGGGCCGGAGGGCACCGGGGAGCTGTTTTTT. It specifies CASSVGPEGTGELFF.

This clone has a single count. The CDR3 sequence is CSVVFRELGQPQHF. The DNA of the CDR3 is TGCAGCGTTGTATTCAGGGAACTGGGCCAGCCCCAGCATTTT. This chain connects TRBV29-1 to TRBJ1-5, with a weak D call TRBD1 (5 bases). The CDR3 spans 14 residues. V shed 4 bases and J shed 7 bases, with 17 bases lying between them. Germline loops: CDR1 SQVTM, CDR2 ANQGSEA. The whole variable domain, filled in from reference TRBV29-1 and TRBJ1-5, reads SAVISQKPSRDICQRGTSLTIQCQVDSQVTMMFWYRQQPGQSLTLIATANQGSEATYESGFVIDKFPISRPNLTFSTLTVSNMSPEDSSIYLCSVVFRELGQPQHFGDGTRLSIL.

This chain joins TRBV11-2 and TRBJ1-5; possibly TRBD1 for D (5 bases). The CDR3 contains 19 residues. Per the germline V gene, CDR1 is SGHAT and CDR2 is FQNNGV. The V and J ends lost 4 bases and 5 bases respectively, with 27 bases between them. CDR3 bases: TGTGCCAGCAGCTCCAGCATTGTCGGCGGGGGGTCTGTTGATCAGCCCCAGCATTTT. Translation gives CASSSSIVGGGSVDQPQHF.

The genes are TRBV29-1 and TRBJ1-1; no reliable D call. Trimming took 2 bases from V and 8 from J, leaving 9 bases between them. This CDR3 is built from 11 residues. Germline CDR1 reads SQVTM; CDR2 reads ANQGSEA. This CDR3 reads CSVERREEAFF. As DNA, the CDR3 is TGCAGCGTTGAACGGAGGGAGGAAGCTTTCTTT.

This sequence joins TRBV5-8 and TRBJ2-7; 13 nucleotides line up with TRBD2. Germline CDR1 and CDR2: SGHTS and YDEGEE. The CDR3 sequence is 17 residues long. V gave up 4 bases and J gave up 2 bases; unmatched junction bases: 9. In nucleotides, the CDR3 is TGTGCCAGCAGCACCCGACTAGCGGGGGGATCAACCTACGAGCAGTACTTC. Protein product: CASSTRLAGGSTYEQYF.

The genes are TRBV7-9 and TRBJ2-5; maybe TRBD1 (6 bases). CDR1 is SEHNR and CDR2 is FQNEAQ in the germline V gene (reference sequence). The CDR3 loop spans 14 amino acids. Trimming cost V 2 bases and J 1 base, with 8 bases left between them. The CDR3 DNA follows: TGTGCCAGCAGCTTAAGGGGGACCCAAGAGACCCAGTACTTC. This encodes CASSLRGTQETQYF.

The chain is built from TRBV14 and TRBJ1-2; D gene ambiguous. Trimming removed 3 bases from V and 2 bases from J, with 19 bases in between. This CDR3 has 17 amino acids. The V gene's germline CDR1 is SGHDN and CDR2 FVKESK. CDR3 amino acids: CASSQGFGRPTNYGYTF. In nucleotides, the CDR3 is TGTGCCAGCAGCCAGGGGTTCGGGAGACCGACGAACTATGGCTACACCTTC.

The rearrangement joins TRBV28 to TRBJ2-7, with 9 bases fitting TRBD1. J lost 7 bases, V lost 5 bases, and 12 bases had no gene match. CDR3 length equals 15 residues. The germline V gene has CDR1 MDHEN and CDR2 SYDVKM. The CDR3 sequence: CASSPAGTGRPEQYF. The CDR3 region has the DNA TGTGCCAGCAGTCCCGCCGGGACAGGGCGACCGGAGCAGTACTTC.

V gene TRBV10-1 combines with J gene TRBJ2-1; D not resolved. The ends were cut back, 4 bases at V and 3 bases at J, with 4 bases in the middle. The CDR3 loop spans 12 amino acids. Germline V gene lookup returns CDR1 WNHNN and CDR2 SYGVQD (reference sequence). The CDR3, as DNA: TGCGCCAGCAGTGCCGACTACAATGAGCAGTTCTTC. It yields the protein CASSADYNEQFF.

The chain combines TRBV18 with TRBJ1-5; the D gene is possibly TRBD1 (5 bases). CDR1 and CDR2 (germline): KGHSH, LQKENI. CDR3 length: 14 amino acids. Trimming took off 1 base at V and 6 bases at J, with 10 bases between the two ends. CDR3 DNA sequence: TGTGCCAGCTCACCACAGGGGCAGAGTCAGCCCCAGCATTTT. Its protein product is CASSPQGQSQPQHF.

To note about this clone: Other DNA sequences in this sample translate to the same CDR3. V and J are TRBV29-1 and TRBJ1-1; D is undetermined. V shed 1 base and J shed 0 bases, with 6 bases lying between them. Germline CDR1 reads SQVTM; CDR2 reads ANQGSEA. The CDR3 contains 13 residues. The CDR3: CSVEAGLNTEAFF. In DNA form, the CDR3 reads TGCAGCGTTGAAGCAGGTTTGAACACTGAAGCTTTCTTT. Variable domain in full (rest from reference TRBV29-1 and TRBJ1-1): SAVISQKPSRDICQRGTSLTIQCQVDSQVTMMFWYRQQPGQSLTLIATANQGSEATYESGFVIDKFPISRPNLTFSTLTVSNMSPEDSSIYLCSVEAGLNTEAFFGQGTRLTVV.

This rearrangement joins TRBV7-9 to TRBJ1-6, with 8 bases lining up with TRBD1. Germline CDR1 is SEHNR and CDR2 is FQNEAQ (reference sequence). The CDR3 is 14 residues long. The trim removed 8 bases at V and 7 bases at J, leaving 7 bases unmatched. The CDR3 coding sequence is TGTGCCAGCGTTGGACAGGGAGACAATTCACCCCTCCACTTT. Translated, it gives CASVGQGDNSPLHF.

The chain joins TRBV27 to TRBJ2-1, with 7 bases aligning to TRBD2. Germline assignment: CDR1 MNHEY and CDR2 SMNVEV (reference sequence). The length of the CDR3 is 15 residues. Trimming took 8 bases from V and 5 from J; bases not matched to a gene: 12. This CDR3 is CASAGDYMANNEQFF. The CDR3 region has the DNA TGTGCCAGCGCTGGGGACTATATGGCGAACAATGAGCAGTTCTTC.